This entry lists 28 T cell receptor beta chains sequenced from one sample in a study of identical twins. Each CDR3 protein gets one entry after TCRdb re-called the 5' RACE reads with MiXCR. The sample lists around 490,000 distinct CDR3 sequences; approximately 20% were seen once. The same data also contributed to another study, on yellow fever vaccine responses in identical twins.

Source material: CD4+ T cells sorted from blood. The source of these receptors is a woman aged 18-35 years in good health.

This clonotype was found a few times. CDR3 in DNA: TGTGCCATCAGTGGGGTAGGGCTTAGCACAGATACGCAGTATTTT. Its translation is CAISGVGLSTDTQYF. The chain employs TRBV10-3 and TRBJ2-3; no reliable D call. Germline CDR1 ENHRY, CDR2 SYGVKD. CDR3 length: 15 residues. Trimming took 4 bases from V and 0 from J, leaving 11 bases between them.

There are a few counts of this clonotype. The rearrangement uses TRBV5-6 and TRBJ2-3, with D uncertain. Germline CDR1 SGHDT, CDR2 YYEEEE. The V end lost 6 bases, the J end lost 3 bases, and 11 bases lay between the germline ends. The CDR3 spans 13 residues. CDR3 sequence: CASTRQDTDTQYF. The CDR3 DNA reads TGTGCCAGCACCCGCCAGGATACAGATACGCAGTATTTT.

The CDR3 DNA follows: TGTGCTAGTGGTTTAACAGGGTTTTTGGATCAGCCCCAGCATTTT. It translates to CASGLTGFLDQPQHF. V and J are TRBV12-5 and TRBJ1-5, with TRBD1 as a possible D gene (6 bases). Germline CDR1 and CDR2: LGHNT and FRNRAP. The CDR3 is 15 residues long. Between the trimmed V and J ends, which lost 3 bases and 5 bases, there was a span of 14 bases.

CDR3 bases: TGTGCCAGCAGTCAAGGGGGGCCCCTCGTCCAAGAGACCCAGTACTTC. Amino acids: CASSQGGPLVQETQYF. The chain is built from TRBV7-9 and TRBJ2-5; the D gene could be TRBD1 or TRBD2 (6 bases each). Between the trimmed V and J ends, which lost 6 bases and 1 base, there was a span of 18 bases. Germline V gene lookup returns CDR1 SEHNR and CDR2 FQNEAQ (reference sequence). The CDR3 is made up of 16 amino acids.

The chain couples TRBV12-3 or TRBV12-4 to TRBJ2-5; D not certain. Trimming cost V 5 bases and J 5 bases, with 15 bases left between them. The CDR3 spans 14 residues. The CDR3 loop is CASSPTWGGETQYF. The CDR3 coding sequence is TGTGCCAGCAGTCCCACTTGGGGTGGGGAGACCCAGTACTTC.

The chain employs TRBV15 and TRBJ2-7, with 9 positions matching TRBD2. V shed 4 bases, J shed 3 bases, and the junction held 7 bases outside the gene matches. The CDR3 extends over 15 amino acids. Germline CDR1 and CDR2: LNHNV and YYDKDF (reference sequence). Here the CDR3 reads CATSTRLAALYEQYF. The CDR3 DNA sequence: TGTGCCACCAGCACCAGACTAGCGGCCCTCTACGAGCAGTACTTC.

This clonotype was found a few times. The V gene is TRBV10-3, the J gene TRBJ1-1; TRBD1 might be the D (6 bases). V lost 10 bases and J 1 base, leaving 13 bases between the germline ends. CDR1 and CDR2 from the germline V gene are ENHRY and SYGVKD. This CDR3 spans 13 amino acids. The chain's CDR3 is CATNRQENTEAFF. The CDR3 bases are TGTGCCACCAACCGACAGGAGAACACTGAAGCTTTCTTT.

The chain joins TRBV5-5 to TRBJ2-3, with 12 bases matching TRBD2. The CDR3 runs to 17 residues. V trimming: 4 bases; J trimming: 4 bases; junction bases outside the gene matches: 10. The germline V gene encodes CDR1 SGHKS and CDR2 YYEKEE (reference sequence). CDR3 sequence reads: CASSRRLAGGVSDTQYF. CDR3 DNA: TGTGCCAGCAGCCGAAGGCTAGCGGGGGGGGTGTCAGATACGCAGTATTTT. The full variable domain, its missing parts supplied by reference TRBV5-5 and TRBJ2-3, is DAGVTQSPTHLIKTRGQQVTLRCSPISGHKSVSWYQQVLGQGPQFIFQYYEKEERGRGNFPDRFSARQFPNYSSELNVNALLLGDSALYLCASSRRLAGGVSDTQYFGPGTRLTVL.

The chain links TRBV12-3 or TRBV12-4 to TRBJ2-1; D is undetermined. Trimming stripped 2 bases from V and 4 bases from J, with 12 bases between. This CDR3 spans 15 amino acids. The CDR3 DNA follows: TGTGCCAGCAGTTTACGCGACGCGTATTACAATGAGCAGTTCTTC. The encoded protein is CASSLRDAYYNEQFF.

This clonotype was seen a few times. The chain combines TRBV11-2 with TRBJ1-2; 9 bases align to TRBD1. The V gene's germline CDR1 is SGHAT and CDR2 FQNNGV. The junction had 25 bases not matched to a gene; V was cut back by 6 bases and J by 5 bases. The CDR3 runs 20 residues. The CDR3 DNA is TGTGCCAGCAGGGGAGGCCCGGCCGGGACAGGGATCCGTCCGGAATATGGCTACACCTTC. Protein sequence: CASRGGPAGTGIRPEYGYTF.

The chain combines TRBV2 with TRBJ2-7; maybe TRBD1 (6 bases). V lost 6 bases and J 3 bases, leaving 12 bases between the germline ends. Germline CDR1 and CDR2: SNHLY and FYNNEI. This CDR3 spans 13 amino acids. DNA for the CDR3: TGTGCCAGCAGACGGACAGCTAACTACGAGCAGTACGTC. Its translation: CASRRTANYEQYV.

This chain uses TRBV6-5 with TRBJ1-2, with a weak D call TRBD1 (5 bases). The CDR3 sequence is 14 residues long. Trimming left V 2 bases short and J 3 bases short, with 10 bases between. Per the germline V gene, CDR1 is MNHEY and CDR2 is SVGAGI. CDR3 sequence: CASSYGQGYYGYTF. CDR3 nucleotides: TGTGCCAGCAGTTACGGGCAGGGCTACTATGGCTACACCTTC.

V and J are TRBV9 and TRBJ2-3, with D possibly TRBD2 on 5 matching bases. Trimming took 2 bases from V and 3 from J, leaving 10 bases between them. In germline, CDR1 is SGDLS, CDR2 YYNGEE. The length of the CDR3 is 14 residues. The CDR3 here is CASSVRTGTDTQYF. In DNA form, the CDR3 reads TGTGCCAGCAGCGTCAGGACTGGGACAGATACGCAGTATTTT.

There are a few counts of this clonotype. The chain joins TRBV3-1 to TRBJ2-2, with 11 bases that match TRBD1. Germline V CDR1 and CDR2: LGHDT, YNNKEL (reference sequence). The CDR3 loop spans 16 amino acids. J lost 7 bases, V lost 2 bases, and 6 bases had no gene match. As DNA, the CDR3 is TGTGCCAGCAGCCAACGGACAGGGGGCAGGGACGGGGAGCTGTTTTTT. Encoded protein: CASSQRTGGRDGELFF.

This clonotype was detected only a few times. This chain links TRBV12-3 or TRBV12-4 with TRBJ2-5; TRBD2 might be the D (5 bases). V lost 4 bases to trimming and J lost 9 bases, with 9 bases between them. CDR3 length equals 11 residues. The DNA of the CDR3 is TGTGCCAGCAGTTCCGGACTGGCCCAGTACTTC. This gives the protein CASSSGLAQYF.

The chain joins TRBV27 to TRBJ2-1; weak D call: TRBD2 (5 bases). The V gene's germline CDR1 is MNHEY and CDR2 SMNVEV (reference sequence). The CDR3 length is 16 residues. Trimming shortened V by 2 bases and J by 2 bases, and 13 bases separated the two germline ends. CDR3 in amino acids: CASSLRSGATYNEQFF. As DNA, the CDR3 is TGTGCCAGCAGTTTAAGGAGCGGCGCCACCTACAATGAGCAGTTCTTC.

This clonotype has a handful of counts. The V gene is TRBV12-3 or TRBV12-4, the J gene TRBJ2-3; 11 nucleotides agree with TRBD1. V lost 7 bases to trimming and J lost 0 bases; unmatched junction nucleotides: 3. The CDR3 is 15 amino acids. The CDR3 DNA follows: TGTGCCAGCACCCGGGACAGGGGGAGCACAGATACGCAGTATTTT. Its protein is CASTRDRGSTDTQYF.

The V and J genes are TRBV3-1 and TRBJ2-5; 10 nucleotides line up with TRBD2. CDR1 is LGHDT, CDR2 YNNKEL, per germline (reference sequence). V was clipped by 2 bases and J by 2 bases; unmatched bases: 11. CDR3 length: 18 residues. This CDR3 reads CASSQRRTSGPIQETQYF. DNA of the CDR3: TGTGCCAGCAGCCAAAGACGGACTAGCGGACCAATTCAAGAGACCCAGTACTTC.

The chain carries TRBV7-2 and TRBJ2-3; 9 bases align to TRBD2. CDR1 is SGHTA and CDR2 is FQGNSA in the germline V gene. CDR3 length equals 15 residues. With V trimmed by 1 base and J by 7 bases, 6 bases remained unmatched. CDR3 amino acids: CASSLEFSGRNTQYF. Written as DNA, the CDR3 is TGTGCCAGCAGCTTAGAGTTTAGCGGGAGAAATACGCAGTATTTT.

This clonotype was seen a handful of times. J is TRBJ2-2 and V is TRBV6-2 or TRBV6-3, with TRBD2 matching over 7 bases. Trimming at V came to 7 bases and at J to 5 bases, leaving 10 bases not matched to a gene. Germline CDR1 is MNHEY and CDR2 is SVGEGT. The CDR3 totals 15 residues. The CDR3 is CASIPAGRLTGELFF. The CDR3 DNA reads as TGTGCCAGCATTCCAGCGGGGCGGTTAACCGGGGAGCTGTTTTTT.

The chain recombines TRBV5-1 with TRBJ2-1; 10 nucleotides match TRBD2. This CDR3 spans 17 amino acids. The germline gives CDR1 SGHRS, CDR2 YFSETQ. The V gene end was trimmed by 1 base and the J gene end by 1 base; junction bases not matched to a gene: 5. CDR3 residues: CASSLIASGGSYNEQFF. The CDR3 region has the DNA TGCGCCAGCAGCTTGATTGCTAGCGGGGGATCCTACAATGAGCAGTTCTTC. The entire variable domain, with the rest obtained from reference TRBV5-1 and TRBJ2-1, is as follows: KAGVTQTPRYLIKTRGQQVTLSCSPISGHRSVSWYQQTPGQGLQFLFEYFSETQRNKGNFPGRFSGRQFSNSRSEMNVSTLELGDSALYLCASSLIASGGSYNEQFFGPGTRLTVL.

The V gene is TRBV20-1, the J gene TRBJ2-1; 9 bases align to TRBD2. CDR3 length equals 16 residues. The ends lost 0 bases at V and 7 bases at J; junction bases unmatched: 10. CDR1 is DFQATT, CDR2 SNEGSKA, per germline (reference sequence). The CDR3 loop is CSARDTPLAGKNEQFF. The CDR3 DNA reads as TGCAGTGCTAGAGATACCCCACTAGCGGGTAAAAATGAGCAGTTCTTC.

The chain uses TRBV20-1 and TRBJ2-3, with 8 positions matching TRBD2. The ends lost 5 bases at V and 3 bases at J; junction bases unmatched: 7. CDR3 length equals 14 residues. The V gene's germline CDR1 is DFQATT and CDR2 SNEGSKA (reference sequence). In DNA, the CDR3 is TGCAGTGCTTACCGACCGGGGGGGACAGATACGCAGTATTTT. Encoded protein: CSAYRPGGTDTQYF.

This clonotype was found a few times. This sequence joins TRBV20-1 and TRBJ1-6, with TRBD1 identical over 8 bases. Germline values: CDR1 DFQATT, CDR2 SNEGSKA (reference sequence). V trimming: 3 bases; J trimming: 11 bases; junction bases outside the gene matches: 6. The CDR3 is 13 amino acids. The CDR3 coding sequence is TGCAGTGCTAGCGGACAGGGTAGGACACCCCTCCACTTT. This translates into CSASGQGRTPLHF.

The table lists this clonotype with a few counts. The chain carries TRBV12-3 or TRBV12-4 and TRBJ2-3; 7 nucleotides align to TRBD2. Germline trimming cut 6 bases from V and 4 bases from J; bases unmatched to any gene: 7. The CDR3 covers 14 residues. CDR3 nucleotides: TGTGCCAGCAGCCGGACTAGTGAGCCAGATACGCAGTATTTT. Protein sequence: CASSRTSEPDTQYF.

This clonotype has just a few counts. The V and J genes are TRBV29-1 and TRBJ2-3; D unclear. Trimming took 6 bases from V and 6 from J, leaving 22 bases between them. Germline V gives CDR1 SQVTM, CDR2 ANQGSEA. The CDR3 runs to 15 residues. The chain's CDR3 is CSVRAAIPRSDTQYF. The CDR3, as DNA: TGCAGCGTACGGGCGGCCATCCCCCGGTCCGATACGCAGTATTTT.

The CDR3 here is CSVVAGRSYNEQFF. The CDR3 DNA is TGCAGCGTCGTAGCGGGACGGTCCTACAATGAGCAGTTCTTC. The chain uses TRBV29-1 and TRBJ2-1; TRBD2 matches 8 bases. After removal of 6 bases from V and 1 base from J, the junction contained 5 bases not matched to a gene. The CDR3 has 14 amino acids. The germline gives CDR1 SQVTM, CDR2 ANQGSEA.

In this sample, this clonotype turned up a few times. This chain uses TRBV12-3 or TRBV12-4 with TRBJ1-2, with a tentative D call TRBD1 (6 bases). This CDR3 has 12 amino acids. Trimming shortened V by 3 bases and J by 8 bases, and 10 bases separated the two germline ends. Here the CDR3 DNA reads TGTGCCAGCAGTTTCTCGGGGGGCGGCTACACCTTC. It yields the protein CASSFSGGGYTF.